The 21 T cell receptor beta chains below come from one sample, sequenced in a study of cytomegalovirus exposure and HLA in healthy donors. The PCR had 60 Vbeta and 13 Jbeta primers. Sequencing used immunoSEQ multiplex PCR; TCRdb keeps in-frame clones, though not all of them. The sample gives roughly 80,000 clones, 62% of which show up once; 4.4% is in the top ten. The sequenced sample consisted of PBMCs. The receptors originated from a male donor in good health and CMV-seropositive.

The table lists this clone with a few counts. The genes are TRBV4-2 and TRBJ2-7; TRBD2 is a possible D gene (5 bases). Germline assignment: CDR1 LGHNA and CDR2 YNFKEQ. The CDR3 loop spans 15 amino acids. Trimming cost V 3 bases and J 4 bases, with 16 bases left between them. CDR3 residues: CASSHASGSGYEQYF. The CDR3 DNA sequence: TGTGCCAGCAGCCATGCCTCCGGCTCGGGGTACGAGCAGTACTTC.

This clone was detected only a few times. The J gene is TRBJ2-1, the V gene TRBV14; no clear D gene. CDR1 is SGHDN, CDR2 FVKESK, per germline. The CDR3 length is 14 residues. V dropped 1 base and J dropped 9 bases, with 13 bases sitting between them. The CDR3 protein is CASSQVFGPTEQFF. The CDR3, as DNA: TGTGCCAGCAGCCAAGTTTTCGGTCCTACTGAGCAGTTCTTC.

The chain joins TRBV5-1 to TRBJ2-7; D gene ambiguous. CDR1 and CDR2 from the germline V gene are SGHRS and YFSETQ. This CDR3 region has 14 residues. V was trimmed by 0 bases and J by 0 bases, leaving 7 bases between them. In DNA form, the CDR3 reads TGCGCCAGCAGCTTGGGGTTCTACTCCTACGAGCAGTACTTC. This gives the protein CASSLGFYSYEQYF.

This clone has only a few counts. The chain recombines TRBV7-3 with TRBJ2-3; D call uncertain. V lost 5 bases and J 7 bases, leaving 19 bases between the germline ends. The CDR3 extends over 15 amino acids. Germline values: CDR1 SGHTA, CDR2 FQGTGA. The CDR3 DNA sequence: TGTGCCAGCAGCCCCACGGGTCCCGTGAGGAATACGCAGTATTTT. It yields the protein CASSPTGPVRNTQYF.

This clone was detected a few times. The chain combines TRBV7-8 with TRBJ2-7; TRBD1 matches at 9 bases. This CDR3 has 14 residues. CDR1 is SGHVS and CDR2 is FQNEAQ in the germline V gene. J gave up 3 bases and V 5 bases, and 5 bases lay outside the gene matches. CDR3 protein: CASSRGTGNYEQYF. CDR3 DNA sequence: TGTGCCAGCAGCCGCGGGACAGGGAACTACGAGCAGTACTTC.

This clone was seen once. The chain uses TRBV18 and TRBJ2-1; 10 bases fit TRBD1. The V segment lost 3 bases and the J segment 10 bases; nucleotides outside the gene matches: 15. The CDR3 consists of 17 residues. Germline-derived CDR1 and CDR2 are KGHSH and LQKENI. CDR3: CASSPVGGDRGHQEQFF. DNA of the CDR3: TGTGCCAGCTCACCGGTTGGGGGAGACAGGGGGCACCAAGAGCAGTTCTTC.

V gene TRBV11-2 combines with J gene TRBJ1-2; D not resolved. Trimming shortened V by 1 base and J by 0 bases, and 9 bases separated the two germline ends. This CDR3 has 15 amino acids. Germline CDR1 is SGHAT and CDR2 is FQNNGV. The CDR3 sequence is CASSLGRLTNYGYTF. CDR3 coding DNA: TGTGCCAGCAGCTTAGGGAGGCTGACTAACTATGGCTACACCTTC.

V gene TRBV6-6 combines with J gene TRBJ2-2; D gene unclear. There are 11 residues in the CDR3. The V end was cut by 7 bases, the J end by 9 bases, with 9 bases between. Germline lookup yields CDR1 MNHNY and CDR2 SVGAGI (reference sequence). This CDR3 reads CASISTRELFF. Here the CDR3 DNA reads TGTGCCAGCATTAGTACCCGGGAGCTGTTTTTT.

The genes are TRBV4-3 and TRBJ2-7; 8 bases are shared with TRBD1. CDR3 length equals 15 residues. Germline CDR1 and CDR2: LGHNA and YSLEER. Trimming removed 5 bases from V and 2 bases from J; junction bases left unmatched: 8. Here the CDR3 reads CASSETVTGAYEQYF. DNA of the CDR3: TGCGCCAGCAGCGAGACTGTGACAGGGGCCTACGAGCAGTACTTC.

This clone showed up just a few times. The CDR3 is CAWSPTRSYGYTF. CDR3 DNA sequence: TGTGCCTGGAGTCCCACGAGGAGCTATGGCTACACCTTC. The J gene is TRBJ1-2, the V gene TRBV30; D gene uncertain. The CDR3 is 13 amino acids. Trimming left V 2 bases short and J 4 bases short, with 11 bases between. Per germline, CDR1 GTSNPN and CDR2 SVGIG (reference sequence).

The V gene is TRBV7-8, the J gene TRBJ1-3; D call uncertain. Germline V gene sequence: CDR1 SGHVS, CDR2 FQNEAQ. This CDR3 spans 13 amino acids. The ends were cut back, 5 bases at V and 4 bases at J, with 9 bases in the middle. The CDR3 DNA is TGTGCCAGCAGCCTCCCGTCCGGAAACACCATATATTTT. This sequence encodes CASSLPSGNTIYF.

The V and J genes are TRBV2 and TRBJ1-5; D unresolved. The V gene's germline CDR1 is SNHLY and CDR2 FYNNEI. CDR3 size: 15 residues. Between the trimmed V and J ends, which lost 2 bases and 1 base, there was a span of 9 bases. The CDR3: CASSERGNSNQPQHF. The CDR3 DNA reads TGTGCCAGCAGTGAAAGAGGGAACAGCAATCAGCCCCAGCATTTT.

The V gene is TRBV6-5, the J gene TRBJ1-2, with unresolved D. Trimming cost V 2 bases and J 5 bases, with 6 bases left between them. CDR3 length: 12 residues. Germline CDR1 MNHEY, CDR2 SVGAGI. Here the CDR3 reads CASSYPGYGYTF. CDR3 in DNA: TGTGCCAGCAGTTACCCCGGGTATGGCTACACCTTC.

The CDR3 nucleotides are TGTGCCAGCAGCTTGGTAACAGGGAACACTGAAGCTTTCTTT. Translation gives CASSLVTGNTEAFF. The genes are TRBV5-6 and TRBJ1-1; maybe TRBD1 (5 bases). Per the germline V gene, CDR1 is SGHDT and CDR2 is YYEEEE. V was cut by 0 bases and J by 1 base, with 7 bases left in between. The CDR3 spans 14 residues. The entire variable domain, with the rest obtained from reference TRBV5-6 and TRBJ1-1, is as follows: DAGVTQSPTHLIKTRGQQVTLRCSPKSGHDTVSWYQQALGQGPQFIFQYYEEEERQRGNFPDRFSGHQFPNYSSELNVNALLLGDSALYLCASSLVTGNTEAFFGQGTRLTVV.

The chain employs TRBV5-4 and TRBJ2-2, with D possibly being TRBD2 (5 bases). This CDR3 spans 15 amino acids. The V gene lost 4 bases and the J gene lost 4 bases, with 14 bases spanning the gap. Germline loops: CDR1 SGHNT, CDR2 YYREEE (reference sequence). The CDR3 nucleotides read TGTGCCAGCAGCCCTCCGGGGATTGGCACCGGGGAGCTGTTTTTT. Translating it yields CASSPPGIGTGELFF.

The chain recombines TRBV5-4 with TRBJ2-7, with 7 bases lining up with TRBD1. Looked up from germline, CDR1 is SGHNT and CDR2 is YYREEE (reference sequence). The CDR3 consists of 14 residues. V shed 5 bases and J 0 bases; nucleotides not matched to a gene: 5. CDR3 sequence (DNA): TGTGCCAGCAGGTCCGACAGGGCCTCCTACGAGCAGTACTTC. As protein: CASRSDRASYEQYF.

The J gene is TRBJ1-2, the V gene TRBV6-5, with D maybe TRBD1 (6 bases). Germline V gene data show CDR1 as MNHEY and CDR2 as SVGAGI. The CDR3 consists of 12 residues. The V gene lost 5 bases and the J gene lost 7 bases, with 11 bases spanning the gap. In nucleotides, the CDR3 is TGTGCCAGCAGTAGCAGGGGTAGTGGCTACACCTTC. Translation: CASSSRGSGYTF.

The gene calls are TRBV5-4 and TRBJ1-1; D gene unclear. This CDR3 contains 11 residues. From germline, CDR1 is SGHNT and CDR2 YYREEE (reference sequence). Deletions cut 3 bases from V and 8 bases from J, with 8 bases between. CDR3 bases: TGTGCCAGCAGCTCCCTGTCGGAAGCTTTCTTT. It codes for CASSSLSEAFF.

This chain joins TRBV6-6 and TRBJ1-5; D is undetermined. There are 15 residues in the CDR3. Germline CDR1 reads MNHNY; CDR2 reads SVGAGI (reference sequence). The ends were cut back, 0 bases at V and 1 base at J, with 7 bases in the middle. As DNA, the CDR3 is TGTGCCAGCAGTTACTCCGGAGGGAGCAATCAGCCCCAGCATTTT. Protein sequence: CASSYSGGSNQPQHF.

The chain recombines TRBV18 with TRBJ2-2, with TRBD2 as a possible D gene (5 bases). Germline V gives CDR1 KGHSH, CDR2 LQKENI. The length of the CDR3 is 12 residues. Trimming left V 6 bases short and J 9 bases short, with 11 bases between. The CDR3 region is CASSPGKRELFF. The DNA for the CDR3 is TGTGCCAGCTCTCCGGGAAAACGGGAGCTGTTTTTT.

The chain couples TRBV30 to TRBJ2-4; weak D call: TRBD1 (6 bases). V shed 5 bases and J shed 4 bases, with 24 bases lying between them. The CDR3 covers 17 residues. Germline V gene lookup returns CDR1 GTSNPN and CDR2 SVGIG (reference sequence). CDR3: CAWGPTQLTRGKNIQYF. The CDR3 bases are TGTGCCTGGGGTCCTACCCAACTGACCAGGGGTAAAAACATTCAGTACTTC.